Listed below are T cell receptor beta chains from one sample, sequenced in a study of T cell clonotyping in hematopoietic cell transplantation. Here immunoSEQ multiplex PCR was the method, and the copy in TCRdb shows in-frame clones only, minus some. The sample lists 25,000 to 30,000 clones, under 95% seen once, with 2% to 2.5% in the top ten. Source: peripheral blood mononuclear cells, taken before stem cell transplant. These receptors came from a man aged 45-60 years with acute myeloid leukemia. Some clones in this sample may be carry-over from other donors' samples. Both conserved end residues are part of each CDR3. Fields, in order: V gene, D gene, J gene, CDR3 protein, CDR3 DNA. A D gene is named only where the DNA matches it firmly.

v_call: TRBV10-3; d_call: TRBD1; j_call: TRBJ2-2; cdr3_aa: CAISEKGQSDTGELFF; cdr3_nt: TGTGCCATCAGTGAGAAGGGACAGAGTGACACCGGGGAGCTGTTTTTT
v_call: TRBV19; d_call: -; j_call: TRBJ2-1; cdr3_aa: CASRRGTTYNEQFF; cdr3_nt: TGTGCCAGTAGGAGGGGGACCACCTACAATGAGCAGTTCTTC
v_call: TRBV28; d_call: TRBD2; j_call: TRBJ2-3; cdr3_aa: CASSLFVTSLVADTQYF; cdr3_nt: TGTGCCAGCAGTTTATTTGTGACTAGCTTGGTAGCAGATACGCAGTATTTT
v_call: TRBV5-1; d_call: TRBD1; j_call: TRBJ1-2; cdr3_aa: CASSFGTGGNYGYTF; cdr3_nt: TGCGCCAGCAGCTTCGGGACAGGGGGGAACTATGGCTACACCTTC
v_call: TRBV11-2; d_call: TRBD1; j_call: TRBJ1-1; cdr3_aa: CASSPGDSLAEAFF; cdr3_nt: TGTGCCAGCAGCCCCGGGGACAGTTTGGCTGAAGCTTTCTTT
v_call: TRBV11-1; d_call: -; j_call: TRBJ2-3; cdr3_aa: CASSLTGSRLHRDTQYF; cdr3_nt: TGTGCCAGCAGCTTAACAGGGTCGAGGTTGCATAGGGATACGCAGTATTTT
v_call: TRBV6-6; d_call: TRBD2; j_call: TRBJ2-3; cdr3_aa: CASSSSGSPTDTQYF; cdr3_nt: TGTGCCAGCAGTAGTAGCGGGAGCCCCACAGATACGCAGTATTTT
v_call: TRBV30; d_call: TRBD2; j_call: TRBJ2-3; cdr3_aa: CARENRVAGVADTQYF; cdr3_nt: TGTGCCCGGGAGAATCGGGTAGCGGGAGTGGCAGATACGCAGTATTTT
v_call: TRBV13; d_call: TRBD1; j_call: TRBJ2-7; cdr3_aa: CASSLVGRGYEQYF; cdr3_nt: TGTGCCAGCAGCTTAGTCGGCAGGGGGTACGAGCAGTACTTC
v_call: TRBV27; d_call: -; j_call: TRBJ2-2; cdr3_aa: CASSFQTGNTGELFF; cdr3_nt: TGTGCCAGCAGTTTTCAGACAGGGAACACCGGGGAGCTGTTTTTT
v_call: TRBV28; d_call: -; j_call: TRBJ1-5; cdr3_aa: CASSWGEGQPQHF; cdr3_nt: TGTGCCAGCAGCTGGGGGGAGGGGCAGCCCCAGCATTTT
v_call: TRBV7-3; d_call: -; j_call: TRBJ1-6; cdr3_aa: CASSPGGGFDNSPLHF; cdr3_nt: TGTGCCAGCAGCCCCGGGGGGGGATTTGATAATTCACCCCTCCACTTT